This T cell receptor (beta chain) is from a study of PD-1 blockade in classical Hodgkin lymphoma. Repertoires were generated with immunoSEQ multiplex PCR, while TCRdb's copy carries only in-frame clones and drops some. The sample holds over 50,000 clones, roughly 86% seen once. Whole-study findings and limits: Patients with an early start, nivolumab under 1 year after ASCT, were excluded. Patients with a complete response exhibited baseline diversity comparable to newly diagnosed patients. Unlike CD8+ TCR diversity, which did not rise significantly by C4D1, CD4+ TCR diversity did. Repertoire differences have undefined causes, possibly disease activity or prior therapy.

This clone came up a few times. Antigen specificity is unknown. This CDR3 has 15 residues. The ends were cut back, 3 bases at V and 6 bases at J, with 18 bases in the middle. Per the germline V gene, CDR1 is SQVTM and CDR2 is ANQGSEA. Time point specified: cycle 4 day 1 (C4D1), after six to seven weeks of nivolumab. Every patient relapsed after autologous stem cell transplantation, and brentuximab vedotin exposure varied. The sample consisted of peripheral blood mononuclear cells (PBMCs), taken before the fourth cycle of nivolumab. The V gene is TRBV29-1, the J gene TRBJ2-1; D possibly corresponds to TRBD2 (6 bases). The clonotype comes from a human donor with classical Hodgkin lymphoma. The chain's CDR3 is CSVEGTGSRSNEQFF. The CDR3 DNA follows: TGCAGCGTTGAGGGGACTGGGAGTAGGAGCAATGAGCAGTTCTTC.